The entry that follows covers one T cell receptor (beta chain) sequence. TCRdb re-analysed the RT-PCR reads in MiXCR, keeping a single row per CDR3 protein. The table includes about 680,000 distinct CDR3 sequences, approximately 15% detected once. This receptor was taken from a female donor in good health, serving as a healthy control. Sample: memory CD4+ T cells from blood.

CDR3 loop: CASSGLGRGYGYTF. The CDR3 nucleotides are TGCGCCAGCAGCGGACTGGGGCGGGGCTATGGCTACACCTTC. The V and J genes are TRBV4-1 and TRBJ1-2; possibly TRBD1 for D (5 bases). The CDR3 totals 14 residues. Per germline, CDR1 MGHRA and CDR2 YSYEKL. V was shortened by 5 bases and J by 4 bases, with 14 bases between the two germline ends.